This T cell receptor beta chain was found in a study of T cells in Graves' hyperthyroidism and ophthalmopathy. General study results and limits: Most clonotypes expanded in the thyroid (above 0.001) were also present in blood.

Regions amplified from RNA transcripts were the TCR beta CDR3 regions. With the HTBI primer set, the TCR CDR3 went through a first round of RT-PCR. TCRdb used MiXCR to reprocess the multiplex PCR reads, holding one entry per CDR3 protein. The table shows around 500,000 distinct CDR3 sequences, with roughly 23% occurring only once. The germline V gene encodes CDR1 LGHDT and CDR2 YNNKEL (reference sequence). Between the trimmed V and J ends, which lost 4 bases and 3 bases, there was a span of 19 bases. CDR3 size: 16 residues. On this clonotype: As yet, its antigen is unknown.

Each diagnosis was grounded in clinical symptoms, serum thyroxine and TRAb, thyroid ultrasound, and orbital computed tomography. The sequencing sample was made of blood. This clonotype was sampled from a woman in her 70s with Graves' ophthalmopathy. The chain links TRBV3-1 to TRBJ2-7; maybe TRBD2 (5 bases). The CDR3 nucleotides are TGTGCCAGCAGCCTCCCGGCGGGCAGACCTGTCTACGAGCAGTACTTC. Protein: CASSLPAGRPVYEQYF.